Sequencing of this T cell receptor (beta chain) was carried out in a study of blood T cell repertoires in COVID-19 (dated by TCRdb to the early 2020s). Regarding the research as a whole: Samples covering the acute and convalescent phases of COVID-19 were provided by collaborators in the United States, Italy and Spain. The prospective study material was composed of cDNA or gDNA derived from T cells, B-cell-depleted T cells, or PBMCs. Deeply sampled blood TCRbeta repertoires from subjects exposed to, actively infected with, or recovered from COVID-19 were included in the dataset. The repertoires were released in a freely available public database intended as a resource for research on the immune response to SARS-CoV-2. The samples were drawn from the first 160 participants of the ongoing ImmuneRACE study and from more than 1,000 subjects provided by 6 global collaborators. Sample metadata almost always included a de-identified subject ID, COVID-19 status, age in years and sex. Where available, HLA class I and class II types were taken from metadata supplied by the sample provider and were not determined by assay-based typing.

The immunoSEQ Assay, a bias-controlled multiplex PCR, was used to amplify TCRbeta CDR3 regions from genomic DNA. Per the authors' processing: The number of nucleated cells in each sample was estimated by amplification of reference gene primers within the assay. To quantify the absolute abundance of each unique TCRbeta CDR3 rearrangement, sequence reads were collapsed and filtered. Productive Simpson clonality was computed per sample as the square root of Simpson's diversity index over productive rearrangements. TCRdb re-hosts the immuneACCESS table, in-frame sequences only. Its copies lack some clones; in the studies checked, an unresolved V gene accounts for under half of them, and the cause for the rest is not known. V, J and clone size are those of that table, while D and trimming were read from the DNA. The sample table shows about 320,000 clones, and roughly 90% are seen once. Jointly, the top ten make up around 2.5% of the sample.

Participants in the prospective study were enrolled through a virtual design, were aged about 18 to 90 years, and lived in 24 United States geographic areas. In the prospective study, cohorts were assigned on the basis of participant-reported clinical history obtained from a screening survey and a study questionnaire. For ImmuneRACE Cohort 3, a participant was defined as recovered based on two consecutive negative NP/OP PCR tests, clearance by a healthcare professional, or resolution of symptoms. Mobile phlebotomists in the prospective study collected whole blood, serum and a nasopharyngeal or oropharyngeal swab from every participant. Over an approximately 2-month period, participants in the prospective study had the option of providing additional blood draws and questionnaires. Blood samples from the prospective study were shipped frozen or at room temperature prior to DNA extraction. Overall study results and their limits: The amount of clinical and demographic metadata varied by source and participant and was provided uncurated.

V and J lose 0 bases and 3 bases, and a span of 11 bases separates them. The CDR3 has 15 amino acids, counting the end cysteine and phenylalanine. The DNA shown is the 45-base CDR3, in frame from base 1. Via the germline V gene, CDR1 is SGDLS and CDR2 YYNGEE. This clone was picked up a small number of times. Its recognized antigen is unknown. No quality values exist for individual bases; no much larger clone is one base distant. This chain is built from TRBV9 and TRBJ2-3; 6 matching bases give a weak D call of TRBD2. The sequencing sample was made of PBMCs or T cells enriched from blood (not recorded which). The clonotype was recovered from a man between 60 and 75 years old who had recovered from COVID-19. The encoded CDR3 is CASSVVGGTTDTQYF. The DNA sequence is as follows: TGTGCCAGCAGCGTAGTAGGCGGGACGACAGATACGCAGTATTTT. Reference TRBV9 and TRBJ2-3 proteins supply the regions before and after the CDR3; the full variable domain is: DSGVTQTPKHLITATGQRVTLRCSPRSGDLSVYWYQQSLDQGLQFLIQYYNGEERAKGNILERFSAQQFPDLHSELNLSSLELGDSALYFCASSVVGGTTDTQYFGPGTRLTVL.